This TCR beta chain appears in the sequencing data of a study of cytomegalovirus exposure and HLA in healthy donors. With 60 Vbeta and 13 Jbeta primers, the PCR was carried out. The assay was immunoSEQ multiplex PCR, and TCRdb's table has in-frame clones only and misses some. The sample has 150,000 to 200,000 clones, roughly 75% seen once. There are 16 residues in the CDR3. V was trimmed by 7 bases and J by 2 bases, leaving 18 bases between them. The germline CDR1 and CDR2 sequences are SNHLY and FYNNEI. Study-wide points: The majority of TCR sequences were rare, yet some public TCRs appeared in many donors. In a later analysis, a missense DCLRE1C variant was linked to TCR beta V- and J-gene trimming.

About this clone itself: Its specificity is not known.

At the time of sampling, donors were nominally healthy, though unrecorded immune exposures were likely. The sequencing sample was made of PBMCs. This TCR was sampled from a woman aged 45-60 years in good health and CMV-seropositive. The rearrangement links TRBV2 to TRBJ2-1; a possible D gene is TRBD2 (5 bases). The CDR3: CASTSASLLTYNEQFF. The CDR3 DNA reads as TGTGCCAGCACCTCTGCTAGCCTCCTTACCTACAATGAGCAGTTCTTC.